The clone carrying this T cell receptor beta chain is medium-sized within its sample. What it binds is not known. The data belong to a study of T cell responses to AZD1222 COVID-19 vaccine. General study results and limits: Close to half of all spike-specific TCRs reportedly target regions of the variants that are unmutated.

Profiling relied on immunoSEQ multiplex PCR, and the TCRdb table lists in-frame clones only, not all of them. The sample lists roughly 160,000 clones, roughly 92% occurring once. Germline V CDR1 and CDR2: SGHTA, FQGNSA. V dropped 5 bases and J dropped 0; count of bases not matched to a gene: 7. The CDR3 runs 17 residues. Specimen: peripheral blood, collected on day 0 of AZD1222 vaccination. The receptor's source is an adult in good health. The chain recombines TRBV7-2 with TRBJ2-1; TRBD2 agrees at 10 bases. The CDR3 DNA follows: TGTGCCAGCAGCCATTCAAGCGGGGGGGCCTCCTACAATGAGCAGTTCTTC. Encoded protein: CASSHSSGGASYNEQFF.